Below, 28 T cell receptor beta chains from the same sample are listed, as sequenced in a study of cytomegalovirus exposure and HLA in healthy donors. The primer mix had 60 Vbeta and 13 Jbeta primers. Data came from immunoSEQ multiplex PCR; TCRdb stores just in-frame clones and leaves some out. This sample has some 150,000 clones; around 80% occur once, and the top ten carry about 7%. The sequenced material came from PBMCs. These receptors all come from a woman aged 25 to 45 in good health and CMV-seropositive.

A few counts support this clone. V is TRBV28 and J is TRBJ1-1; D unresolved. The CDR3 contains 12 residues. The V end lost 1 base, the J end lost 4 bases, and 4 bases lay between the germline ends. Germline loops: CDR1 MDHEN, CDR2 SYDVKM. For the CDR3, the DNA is TGTGCCAGCAGTTTATCTCCCACTGAAGCTTTCTTT. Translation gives CASSLSPTEAFF. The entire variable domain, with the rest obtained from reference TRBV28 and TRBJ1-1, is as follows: DVKVTQSSRYLVKRTGEKVFLECVQDMDHENMFWYRQDPGLGLRLIYFSYDVKMKEKGDIPEGYSVSREKKERFSLILESASTNQTSMYLCASSLSPTEAFFGQGTRLTVV.

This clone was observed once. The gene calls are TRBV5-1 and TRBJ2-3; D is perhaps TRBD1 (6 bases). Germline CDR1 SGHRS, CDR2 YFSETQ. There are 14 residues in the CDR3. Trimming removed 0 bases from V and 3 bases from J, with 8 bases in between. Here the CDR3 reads CASSLADRTDTQYF. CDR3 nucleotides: TGCGCCAGCAGCTTGGCGGACAGAACAGATACGCAGTATTTT.

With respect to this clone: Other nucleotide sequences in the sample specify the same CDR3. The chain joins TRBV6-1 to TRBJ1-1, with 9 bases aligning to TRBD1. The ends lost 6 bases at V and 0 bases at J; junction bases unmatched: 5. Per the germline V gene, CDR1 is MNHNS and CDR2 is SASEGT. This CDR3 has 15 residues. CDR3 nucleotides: TGTGCCAGCAGGGACCGGGACAGGGTGAACACTGAAGCTTTCTTT. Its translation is CASRDRDRVNTEAFF.

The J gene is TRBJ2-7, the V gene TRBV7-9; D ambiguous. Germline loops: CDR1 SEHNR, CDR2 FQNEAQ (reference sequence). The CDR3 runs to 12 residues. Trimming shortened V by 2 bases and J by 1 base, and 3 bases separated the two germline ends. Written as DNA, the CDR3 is TGTGCCAGCAGCTTACCATCCTACGAGCAGTACTTC. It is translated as CASSLPSYEQYF.

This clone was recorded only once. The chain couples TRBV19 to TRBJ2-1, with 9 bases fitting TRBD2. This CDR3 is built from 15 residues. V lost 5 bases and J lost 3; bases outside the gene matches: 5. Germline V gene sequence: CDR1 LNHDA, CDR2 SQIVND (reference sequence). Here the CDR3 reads CASSLGSGGYNEQFF. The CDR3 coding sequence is TGTGCCAGTAGTTTGGGTAGCGGGGGCTACAATGAGCAGTTCTTC.

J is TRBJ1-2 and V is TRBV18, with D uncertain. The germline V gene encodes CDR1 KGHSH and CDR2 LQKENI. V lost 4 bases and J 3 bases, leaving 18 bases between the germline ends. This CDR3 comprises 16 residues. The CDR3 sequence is CASSLLTALEDYGYTF. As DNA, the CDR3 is TGTGCCAGCTCACTACTTACTGCGTTGGAGGACTATGGCTACACCTTC.

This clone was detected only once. CDR3 loop: CASSLPLPSEQYF. Here the CDR3 DNA reads TGTGCCAGCAGCTTACCTCTGCCCAGCGAGCAGTATTTT. This sequence joins TRBV7-2 and TRBJ2-3; D uncertain. V lost 2 bases, J lost 11 bases, and 14 bases lay in between. Germline lookup yields CDR1 SGHTA and CDR2 FQGNSA. This CDR3 is 13 amino acids long.

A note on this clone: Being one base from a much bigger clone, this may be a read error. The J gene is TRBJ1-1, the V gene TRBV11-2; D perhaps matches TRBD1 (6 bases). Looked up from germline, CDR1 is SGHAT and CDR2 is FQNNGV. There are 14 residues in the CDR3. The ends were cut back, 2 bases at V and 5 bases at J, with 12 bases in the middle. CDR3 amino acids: CASSLSPGDTEAFF. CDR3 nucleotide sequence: TGTGCCAGCAGCTTAAGTCCAGGGGATACTGAAGCTTTCTTT.

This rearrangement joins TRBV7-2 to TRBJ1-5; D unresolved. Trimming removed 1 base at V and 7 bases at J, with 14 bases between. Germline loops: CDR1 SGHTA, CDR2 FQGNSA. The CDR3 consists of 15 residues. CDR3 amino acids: CASSLESGAPQPQHF. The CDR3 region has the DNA TGTGCCAGCAGCTTAGAGTCGGGAGCTCCCCAGCCCCAGCATTTT.

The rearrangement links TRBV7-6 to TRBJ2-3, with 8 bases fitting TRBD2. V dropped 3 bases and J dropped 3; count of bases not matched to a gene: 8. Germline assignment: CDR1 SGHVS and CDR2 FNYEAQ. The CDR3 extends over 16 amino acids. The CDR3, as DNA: TGTGCCAGCAGCTTCGGGACCGGGGGGGCAACAGATACGCAGTATTTT. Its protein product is CASSFGTGGATDTQYF.

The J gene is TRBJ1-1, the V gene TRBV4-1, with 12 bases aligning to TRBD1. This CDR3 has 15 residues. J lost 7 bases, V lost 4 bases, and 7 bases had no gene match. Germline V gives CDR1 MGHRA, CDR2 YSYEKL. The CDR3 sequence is CASSRPGQGASEAFF. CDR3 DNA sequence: TGCGCCAGCAGCCGACCGGGACAGGGGGCTAGTGAAGCTTTCTTT.

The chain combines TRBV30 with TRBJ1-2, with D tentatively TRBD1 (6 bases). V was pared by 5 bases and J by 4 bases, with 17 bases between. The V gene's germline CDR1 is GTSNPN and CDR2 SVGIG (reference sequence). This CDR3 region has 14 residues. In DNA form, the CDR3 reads TGTGCCTGGGTTTACAGGGAAAATATCTATGGCTACACCTTC. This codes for CAWVYRENIYGYTF.

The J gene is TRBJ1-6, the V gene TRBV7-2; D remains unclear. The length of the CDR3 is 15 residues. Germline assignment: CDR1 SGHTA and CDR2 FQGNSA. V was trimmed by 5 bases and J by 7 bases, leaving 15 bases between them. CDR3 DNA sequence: TGTGCCAGCAGCCCCTACCGAGGAACAAATTCACCCCTCCACTTT. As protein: CASSPYRGTNSPLHF.

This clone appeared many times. In DNA form, the CDR3 reads TGTGCCTGGAGTGGCCCACAGGGTTCGAGTCCCCAGCATTTT. Its protein product is CAWSGPQGSSPQHF. The rearrangement uses TRBV30 and TRBJ1-5, with D possibly being TRBD1 (6 bases). The germline CDR1 and CDR2 sequences are GTSNPN and SVGIG (reference sequence). Trimming pared 1 base from V and 10 bases from J, leaving 17 bases between. The CDR3 is 14 residues long.

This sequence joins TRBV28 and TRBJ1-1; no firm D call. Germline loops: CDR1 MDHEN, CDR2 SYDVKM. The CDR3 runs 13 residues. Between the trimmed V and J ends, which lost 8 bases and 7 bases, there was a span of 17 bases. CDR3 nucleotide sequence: TGTGCCAGCCTGAAGCCTGTACCGAATGAAGCTTTCTTT. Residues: CASLKPVPNEAFF. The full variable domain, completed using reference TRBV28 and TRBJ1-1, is DVKVTQSSRYLVKRTGEKVFLECVQDMDHENMFWYRQDPGLGLRLIYFSYDVKMKEKGDIPEGYSVSREKKERFSLILESASTNQTSMYLCASLKPVPNEAFFGQGTRLTVV.

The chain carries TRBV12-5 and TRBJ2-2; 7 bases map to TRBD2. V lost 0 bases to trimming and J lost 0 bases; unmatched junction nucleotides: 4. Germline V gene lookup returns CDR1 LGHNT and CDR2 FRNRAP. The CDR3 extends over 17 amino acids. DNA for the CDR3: TGTGCTAGTGGTTTGGTGGTGGGGGGGACGAACACCGGGGAGCTGTTTTTT. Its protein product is CASGLVVGGTNTGELFF.

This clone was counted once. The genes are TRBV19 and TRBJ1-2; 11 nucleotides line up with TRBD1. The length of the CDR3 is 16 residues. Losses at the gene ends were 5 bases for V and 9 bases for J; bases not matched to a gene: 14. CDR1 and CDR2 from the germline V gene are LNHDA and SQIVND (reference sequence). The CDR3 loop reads CASSAAGRTGGGSYTF. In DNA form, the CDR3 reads TGTGCCAGTAGTGCGGCCGGGCGGACAGGGGGCGGAAGCTACACCTTC.

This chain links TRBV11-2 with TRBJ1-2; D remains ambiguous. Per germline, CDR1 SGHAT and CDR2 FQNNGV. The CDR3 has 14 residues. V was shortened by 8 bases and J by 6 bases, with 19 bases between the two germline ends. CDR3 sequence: CASLDTYSGDGYTF. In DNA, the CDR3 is TGTGCCAGCTTAGACACCTATAGTGGCGATGGCTACACCTTC.

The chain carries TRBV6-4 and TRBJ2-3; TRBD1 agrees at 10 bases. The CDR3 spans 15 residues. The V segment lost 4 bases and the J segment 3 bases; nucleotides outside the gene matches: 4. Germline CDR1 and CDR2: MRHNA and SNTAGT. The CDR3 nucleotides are TGTGCCAGCAGTGCCGGGACAGGGGCAACAGATACGCAGTATTTT. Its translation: CASSAGTGATDTQYF.

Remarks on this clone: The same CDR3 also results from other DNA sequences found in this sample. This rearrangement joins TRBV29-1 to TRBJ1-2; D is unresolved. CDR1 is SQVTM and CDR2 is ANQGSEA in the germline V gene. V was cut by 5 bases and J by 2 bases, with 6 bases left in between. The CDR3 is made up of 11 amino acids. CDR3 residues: CSVTENYGYTF. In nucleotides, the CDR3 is TGCAGCGTTACAGAGAACTATGGCTACACCTTC.

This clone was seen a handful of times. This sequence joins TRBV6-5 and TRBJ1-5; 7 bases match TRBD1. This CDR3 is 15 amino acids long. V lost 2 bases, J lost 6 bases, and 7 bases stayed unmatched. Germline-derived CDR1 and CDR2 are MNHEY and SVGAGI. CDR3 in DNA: TGTGCCAGCAGTTACAGGCAGGGGGGAACTCAGCCCCAGCATTTT. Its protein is CASSYRQGGTQPQHF.

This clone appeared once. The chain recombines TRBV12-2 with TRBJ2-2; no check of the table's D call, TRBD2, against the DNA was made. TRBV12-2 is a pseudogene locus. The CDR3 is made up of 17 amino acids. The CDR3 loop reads CASRLPIAGGHTGELFF. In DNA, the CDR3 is TGTGCAAGTCGCCTACCAATAGCGGGGGGCCACACCGGGGAGCTGTTTTTT.

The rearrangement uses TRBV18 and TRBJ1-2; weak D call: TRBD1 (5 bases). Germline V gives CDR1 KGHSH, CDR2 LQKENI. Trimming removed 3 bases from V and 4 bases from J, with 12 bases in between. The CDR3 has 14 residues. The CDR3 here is CASSPVDQGYGYTF. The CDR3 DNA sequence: TGTGCCAGCTCACCGGTGGACCAGGGCTATGGCTACACCTTC.

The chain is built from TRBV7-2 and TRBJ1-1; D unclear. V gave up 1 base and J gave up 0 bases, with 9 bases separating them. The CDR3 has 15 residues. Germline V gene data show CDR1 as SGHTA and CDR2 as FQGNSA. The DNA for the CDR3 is TGTGCCAGCAGCTTAGGGTCAGGAATGAACACTGAAGCTTTCTTT. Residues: CASSLGSGMNTEAFF. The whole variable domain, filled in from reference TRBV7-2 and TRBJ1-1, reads GAGVSQSPSNKVTEKGKDVELRCDPISGHTALYWYRQSLGQGLEFLIYFQGNSAPDKSGLPSDRFSAERTGGSVSTLTIQRTQQEDSAVYLCASSLGSGMNTEAFFGQGTRLTVV.

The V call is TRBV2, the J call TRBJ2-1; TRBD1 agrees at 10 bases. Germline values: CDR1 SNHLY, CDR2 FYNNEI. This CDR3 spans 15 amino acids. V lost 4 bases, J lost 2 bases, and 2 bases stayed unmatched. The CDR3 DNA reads TGTGCCAGCAGTGCCGGACAGGGGGCCTACAATGAGCAGTTCTTC. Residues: CASSAGQGAYNEQFF.

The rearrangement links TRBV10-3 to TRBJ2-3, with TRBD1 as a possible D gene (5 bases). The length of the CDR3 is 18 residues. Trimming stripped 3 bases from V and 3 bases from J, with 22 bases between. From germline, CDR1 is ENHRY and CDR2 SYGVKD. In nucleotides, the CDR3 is TGTGCCATCAGTGAAGGACGTTATAGGACACAGCAGACAGATACGCAGTATTTT. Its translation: CAISEGRYRTQQTDTQYF.

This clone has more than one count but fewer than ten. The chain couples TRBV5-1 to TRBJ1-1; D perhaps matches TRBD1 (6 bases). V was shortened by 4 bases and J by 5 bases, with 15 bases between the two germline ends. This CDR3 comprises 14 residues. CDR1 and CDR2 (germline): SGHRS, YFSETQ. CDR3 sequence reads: CASSLTGSGTEAFF. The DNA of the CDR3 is TGCGCCAGCAGCCTAACAGGGTCGGGGACTGAAGCTTTCTTT.

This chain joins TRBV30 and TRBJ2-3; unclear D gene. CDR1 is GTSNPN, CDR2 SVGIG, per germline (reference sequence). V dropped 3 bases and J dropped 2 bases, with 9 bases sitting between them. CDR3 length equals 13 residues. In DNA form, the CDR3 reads TGTGCCTGGAGAGAGCCGTCCACAGATACGCAGTATTTT. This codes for CAWREPSTDTQYF.